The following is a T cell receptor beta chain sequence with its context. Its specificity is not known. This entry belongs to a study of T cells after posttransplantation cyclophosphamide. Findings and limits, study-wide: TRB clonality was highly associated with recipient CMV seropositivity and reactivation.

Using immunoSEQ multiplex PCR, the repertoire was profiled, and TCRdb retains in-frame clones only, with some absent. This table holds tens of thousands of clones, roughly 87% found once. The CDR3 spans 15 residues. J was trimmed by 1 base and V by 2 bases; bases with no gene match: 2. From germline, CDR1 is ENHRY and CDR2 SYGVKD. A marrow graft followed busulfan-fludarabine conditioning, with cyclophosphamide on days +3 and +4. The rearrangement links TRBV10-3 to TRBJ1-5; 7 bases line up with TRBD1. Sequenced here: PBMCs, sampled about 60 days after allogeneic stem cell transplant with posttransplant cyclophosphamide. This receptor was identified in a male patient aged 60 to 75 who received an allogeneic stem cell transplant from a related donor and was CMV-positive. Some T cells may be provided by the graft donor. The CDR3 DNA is TGTGCCATCAGTGAGACAGGGGCGAGCAATCAGCCCCAGCATTTT. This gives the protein CAISETGASNQPQHF.